This TCR beta chain stems from a study of blood T cell repertoires in COVID-19. V was trimmed by 2 bases and J by 6 bases, leaving 13 bases between them. The length of the CDR3 is 14 residues. Germline V gives CDR1 MNHNS, CDR2 SASEGT. In the original workflow: Reference gene primers were amplified, and this amplification served to estimate nucleated cell counts. Assay: immunoSEQ multiplex PCR; the TCRdb copy retains only in-frame clones and omits some. The V and J calls and clone size are taken from that table; D and trimming were inferred from the DNA. The sample lists 200,000 or so clones; 80% to 90% were seen once. Participants reported their clinical history, and cohort assignment relied on those reports.

The chain couples TRBV6-1 to TRBJ1-2; D ambiguous. This clonotype was sampled from a woman between 45 and 65 years old who had been exposed to COVID-19. Material for sequencing was PBMCs or T cells enriched from blood (not recorded which). This CDR3 reads CASSEQLRGNGYTF. The DNA for the CDR3 is TGTGCCAGCAGTGAACAATTGCGGGGTAATGGCTACACCTTC.